What follows are 19 T cell receptor beta chains derived from one specimen sequenced in a study of cytomegalovirus exposure and HLA in healthy donors. This PCR relied on a set of 60 Vbeta primers and 13 Jbeta primers. TCRdb keeps only in-frame clones here, not all; method: immunoSEQ multiplex PCR. The sample contains about 130,000 clones, more than 80% of which appear only once. Sequencing was performed on PBMCs. These receptors originate from a man aged 25 to 45 in good health and CMV-seropositive.

The chain links TRBV5-1 to TRBJ2-7; 9 nucleotides align to TRBD2. The CDR3 is 14 residues long. V shed 4 bases and J 5 bases; nucleotides not matched to a gene: 7. In germline, CDR1 is SGHRS, CDR2 YFSETQ. The CDR3 coding sequence is TGCGCCAGCAGCGATGGGTCTAGCGGGGACGAGCAGTACTTC. Its translation is CASSDGSSGDEQYF.

The chain couples TRBV2 to TRBJ2-2; TRBD2 matches at 14 bases. After removal of 6 bases from V and 3 bases from J, the junction contained 6 bases not matched to a gene. The CDR3 runs 17 residues. Germline CDR1 and CDR2: SNHLY and FYNNEI. DNA for the CDR3: TGTGCCAGCAGCTCGACTAGCGGGGGGGCGGACACCGGGGAGCTGTTTTTT. This codes for CASSSTSGGADTGELFF.

This clone was recorded a few times. In nucleotides, the CDR3 is TGTGCCAGCACGATGCCGCTAACTGAAGCTTTCTTT. Amino acids: CASTMPLTEAFF. The chain couples TRBV6-1 to TRBJ1-1, with D hard to call. This CDR3 contains 12 residues. Germline V gene sequence: CDR1 MNHNS, CDR2 SASEGT. The V end was cut by 7 bases, the J end by 5 bases, with 11 bases between.

This chain uses TRBV5-6 with TRBJ1-1; D is uncertain. V dropped 4 bases and J dropped 3 bases, with 7 bases sitting between them. Germline values: CDR1 SGHDT, CDR2 YYEEEE. The CDR3 covers 12 residues. CDR3 sequence: CASSVEYTEAFF. CDR3 bases: TGTGCCAGCAGCGTTGAGTACACTGAAGCTTTCTTT.

This chain connects TRBV19 to TRBJ1-2, with TRBD1 matching 8 bases. Trimming cost V 9 bases and J 4 bases; bases outside gene matches: 16. CDR3 length: 16 residues. The germline V gene encodes CDR1 LNHDA and CDR2 SQIVND (reference sequence). In nucleotides, the CDR3 is TGTGCCAGCCGCAGGGGGCCCACAGCCCAGGCCTATGGCTACACCTTC. Its translation is CASRRGPTAQAYGYTF. The full variable domain, with the rest looked up from reference TRBV19 and TRBJ1-2, is DGGITQSPKYLFRKEGQNVTLSCEQNLNHDAMYWYRQDPGQGLRLIYYSQIVNDFQKGDIAEGYSVSREKKESFPLTVTSAQKNPTAFYLCASRRGPTAQAYGYTFGSGTRLTVV.

V and J are TRBV7-6 and TRBJ2-2; 7 bases line up with TRBD1. Germline CDR1 reads SGHVS; CDR2 reads FNYEAQ. The length of the CDR3 is 18 residues. With 0 bases clipped from V and 0 bases from J, the junction kept 7 bases outside the gene matches. CDR3 in DNA: TGTGCCAGCAGCTTAGCCCCATGGACAGGACCGAACACCGGGGAGCTGTTTTTT. Amino acids: CASSLAPWTGPNTGELFF.

The chain has TRBV13 and TRBJ2-7; tentative D call: TRBD2 (5 bases). V was clipped by 0 bases and J by 3 bases, with 6 bases between them. The CDR3 consists of 13 residues. Germline V gene lookup returns CDR1 PRHDT and CDR2 FYEKMQ (reference sequence). CDR3 loop: CASSLGRDYEQYF. As DNA, the CDR3 is TGTGCCAGCAGCTTAGGACGGGACTACGAGCAGTACTTC.

A few counts support this clone. V is TRBV11-2 and J is TRBJ1-4, with 8 positions matching TRBD1. Germline-derived CDR1 and CDR2 are SGHAT and FQNNGV. Trimming at V came to 4 bases and at J to 8 bases, leaving 9 bases not matched to a gene. This CDR3 is built from 15 residues. The CDR3 is CASSSIRGLGEKLFF. CDR3 nucleotides: TGTGCCAGCAGCTCCATCAGGGGGCTCGGAGAAAAACTGTTTTTT.

V gene TRBV5-1 combines with J gene TRBJ1-1; D perhaps matches TRBD1 (5 bases). V was shortened by 4 bases and J by 6 bases, with 19 bases between the two germline ends. The CDR3 is made up of 15 amino acids. Per the germline V gene, CDR1 is SGHRS and CDR2 is YFSETQ. CDR3: CASSRVGGGISEAFF. CDR3 nucleotide sequence: TGCGCCAGCAGCCGCGTCGGCGGGGGTATCTCTGAAGCTTTCTTT.

This clone was detected once. V is TRBV5-1 and J is TRBJ1-1; D remains ambiguous. CDR1 SGHRS and CDR2 YFSETQ come from the germline V gene. The CDR3 is 13 residues long. Trimming stripped 1 base from V and 3 bases from J, with 7 bases between. The CDR3 region has the DNA TGCGCCAGCAGCTTGAATGTAGACACTGAAGCTTTCTTT. Translating gives CASSLNVDTEAFF. Based on the CDR3 plus reference TRBV5-1 and TRBJ1-1, the full variable domain is KAGVTQTPRYLIKTRGQQVTLSCSPISGHRSVSWYQQTPGQGLQFLFEYFSETQRNKGNFPGRFSGRQFSNSRSEMNVSTLELGDSALYLCASSLNVDTEAFFGQGTRLTVV.

In its sample, this clone was seen a few times. The rearrangement links TRBV7-8 to TRBJ2-7; TRBD2 aligns across 12 bases. CDR3 length: 12 residues. Germline V lookup: CDR1 SGHVS, CDR2 FQNEAQ. Losses at the gene ends were 9 bases for V and 3 bases for J; bases not matched to a gene: 0. Written as DNA, the CDR3 is TGTGCCAGGGGACTAGCGGGCTACGAGCAGTACTTC. Amino acid sequence: CARGLAGYEQYF.

This chain's CDR3 is CAIREGQGGGTEAFF. The DNA for the CDR3 is TGTGCCATCAGGGAAGGACAGGGAGGAGGCACTGAAGCTTTCTTT. This chain uses TRBV10-3 with TRBJ1-1; 8 bases map to TRBD1. Losses at the gene ends were 6 bases for V and 4 bases for J; bases not matched to a gene: 10. This CDR3 is 15 amino acids long. Germline CDR1 and CDR2: ENHRY and SYGVKD.

The V gene is TRBV5-1, the J gene TRBJ2-1, with D maybe TRBD1 (5 bases). Trimming took 0 bases from V and 5 from J, leaving 9 bases between them. Germline CDR1 is SGHRS and CDR2 is YFSETQ. CDR3 length: 14 residues. CDR3 loop: CASSLAVRDNEQFF. The DNA of the CDR3 is TGCGCCAGCAGCTTGGCCGTCAGGGACAATGAGCAGTTCTTC.

The chain carries TRBV7-6 and TRBJ2-3; possibly TRBD1 for D (6 bases). Trimming cost V 1 base and J 5 bases, with 22 bases left between them. The CDR3 is 18 residues long. In germline, CDR1 is SGHVS, CDR2 FNYEAQ. CDR3 coding DNA: TGTGCCAGCAGCTTAGTTATCCGACAGGCCGCGAGTGGAGATACGCAGTATTTT. Protein sequence: CASSLVIRQAASGDTQYF.

This chain links TRBV5-1 with TRBJ1-3; 9 bases are a match to TRBD1. Trimming cost V 1 base and J 0 bases; bases outside gene matches: 8. The CDR3 has 18 residues. CDR1 SGHRS and CDR2 YFSETQ come from the germline V gene. The CDR3 loop reads CASSLSGTGFSSGNTIYF. DNA of the CDR3: TGCGCCAGCAGCTTGTCCGGGACAGGGTTCAGCTCTGGAAACACCATATATTTT. Looking up the rest from reference TRBV5-1 and TRBJ1-3 gives the full variable domain: KAGVTQTPRYLIKTRGQQVTLSCSPISGHRSVSWYQQTPGQGLQFLFEYFSETQRNKGNFPGRFSGRQFSNSRSEMNVSTLELGDSALYLCASSLSGTGFSSGNTIYFGEGSWLTVV.

This chain joins TRBV11-2 and TRBJ2-5; D not certain. With the DNA end fitting TRBJ2-7 better, the J assignment may be wrong. The germline gives CDR1 SGHAT, CDR2 FQNNGV. This CDR3 has 14 amino acids. CDR3 sequence reads: CASSPGPYYYEQYF. The CDR3 DNA follows: TGTGCCAGCAGCCCGGGTCCTTATTACTACGAGCAGTACTTC.

The J gene is TRBJ1-2, the V gene TRBV7-2; 12 bases fit TRBD1. The V gene's germline CDR1 is SGHTA and CDR2 FQGNSA. This CDR3 has 20 amino acids. J gave up 2 bases and V 0 bases, and 13 bases lay outside the gene matches. The CDR3 loop is CASSLAYPGTGGVGNYGYTF. The CDR3, as DNA: TGTGCCAGCAGCTTAGCGTATCCTGGGACAGGGGGCGTGGGAAACTATGGCTACACCTTC.

This clone has just a few counts. The rearrangement links TRBV7-6 to TRBJ1-1; possible D gene TRBD1, 6 bases. V lost 0 bases and J lost 5, with 16 bases in between. This CDR3 region has 16 residues. Germline CDR1 is SGHVS and CDR2 is FNYEAQ. DNA for the CDR3: TGTGCCAGCAGCTTAGCGCCCGGGGCAGGGGTAACTGAAGCTTTCTTT. The encoded protein is CASSLAPGAGVTEAFF.

V is TRBV12-5 and J is TRBJ2-7, with D perhaps TRBD1 (6 bases). This CDR3 contains 13 residues. Trimming cost V 10 bases and J 0 bases, with 13 bases left between them. Germline V gene data show CDR1 as LGHNT and CDR2 as FRNRAP. The CDR3 region is CATSDRLSYEQYF. The CDR3 DNA is TGTGCTACCAGCGACAGGCTCTCCTACGAGCAGTACTTC.